The clone carrying this T cell receptor beta chain has only a few counts. Its target is not known. The data were obtained in a study of early T cells in non-severe SARS-CoV-2 infection. Study details: Bulk RNA from unsorted whole blood was sequenced; chains were unpaired.

Notes on the study in general: VDJdb matching favored anti-spike CD8 responses, missing private and CD4 specificities.

cDNA molecules, individually, were tagged with unique molecular identifiers. TCRdb recomputed calls from the 5' RACE reads with MiXCR, one row per CDR3 protein. The sample carries 55,000 to 70,000 distinct CDR3 sequences, approximately 11% recorded once. This sequence was found in an adult who was a healthcare worker with PCR-confirmed SARS-CoV-2 infection or an uninfected control (not recorded which). The sequencing sample was made of whole blood.

The CDR3 protein is CASSPGQTSYEQYF. Here the CDR3 DNA reads TGTGCCAGCAGTCCGGGACAGACGTCCTACGAGCAGTACTTC. J is TRBJ2-7 and V is TRBV28, with TRBD1 identical over 7 bases. V gave up 5 bases and J gave up 1 base; unmatched junction bases: 5. The CDR3 is 14 amino acids. The V gene's germline CDR1 is MDHEN and CDR2 SYDVKM.